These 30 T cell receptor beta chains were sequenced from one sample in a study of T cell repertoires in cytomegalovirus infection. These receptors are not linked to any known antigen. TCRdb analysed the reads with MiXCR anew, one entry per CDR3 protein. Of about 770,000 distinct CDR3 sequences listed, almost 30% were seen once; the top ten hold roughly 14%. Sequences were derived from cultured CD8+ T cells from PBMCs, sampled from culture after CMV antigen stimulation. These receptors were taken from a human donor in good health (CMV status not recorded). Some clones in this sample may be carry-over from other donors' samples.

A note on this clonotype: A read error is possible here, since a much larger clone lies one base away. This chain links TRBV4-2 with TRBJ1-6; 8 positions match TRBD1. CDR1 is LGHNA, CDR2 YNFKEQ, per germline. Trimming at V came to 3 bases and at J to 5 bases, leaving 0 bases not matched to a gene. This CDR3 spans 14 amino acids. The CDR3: CASSQGQDNSPLHF. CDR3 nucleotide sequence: TGTGCCAGCAGCCAGGGACAGGATAATTCACCCCTCCACTTT.

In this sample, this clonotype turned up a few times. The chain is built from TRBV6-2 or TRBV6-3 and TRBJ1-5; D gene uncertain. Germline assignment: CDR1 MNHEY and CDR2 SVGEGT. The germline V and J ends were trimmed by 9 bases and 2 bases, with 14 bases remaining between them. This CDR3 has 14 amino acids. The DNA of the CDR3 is TGTGCCAGTGCTTACTGGGGAGGCAATCAGCCCCAGCATTTT. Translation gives CASAYWGGNQPQHF.

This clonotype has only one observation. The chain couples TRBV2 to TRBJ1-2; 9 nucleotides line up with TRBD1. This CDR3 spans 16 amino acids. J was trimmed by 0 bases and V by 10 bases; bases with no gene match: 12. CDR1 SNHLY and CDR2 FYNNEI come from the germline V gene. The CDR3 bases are TGTGCCATCTACGCCCCACAGGGGGCGCCTAACTATGGCTACACCTTC. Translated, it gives CAIYAPQGAPNYGYTF.

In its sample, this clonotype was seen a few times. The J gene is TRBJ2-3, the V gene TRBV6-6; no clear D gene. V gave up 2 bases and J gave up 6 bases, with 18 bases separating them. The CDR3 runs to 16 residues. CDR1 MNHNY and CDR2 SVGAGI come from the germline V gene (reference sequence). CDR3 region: CASSYLSPGWPDTQYF. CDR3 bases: TGTGCCAGCAGTTACCTTAGCCCGGGTTGGCCGGATACGCAGTATTTT.

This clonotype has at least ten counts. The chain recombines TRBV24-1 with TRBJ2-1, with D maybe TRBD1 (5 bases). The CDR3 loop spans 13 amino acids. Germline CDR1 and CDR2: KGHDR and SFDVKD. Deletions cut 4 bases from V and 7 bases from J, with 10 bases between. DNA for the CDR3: TGTGCCACCAGTGACTTAGGGGTAAATGAGCAGTTCTTC. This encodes CATSDLGVNEQFF.

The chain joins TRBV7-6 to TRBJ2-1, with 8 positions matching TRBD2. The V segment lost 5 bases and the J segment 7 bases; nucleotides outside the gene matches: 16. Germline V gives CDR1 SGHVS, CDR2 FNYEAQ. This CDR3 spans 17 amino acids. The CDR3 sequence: CASSRYLGGGGRNEQFF. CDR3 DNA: TGTGCCAGCAGCCGCTACCTCGGGGGGGGGGGCCGGAATGAGCAGTTCTTC.

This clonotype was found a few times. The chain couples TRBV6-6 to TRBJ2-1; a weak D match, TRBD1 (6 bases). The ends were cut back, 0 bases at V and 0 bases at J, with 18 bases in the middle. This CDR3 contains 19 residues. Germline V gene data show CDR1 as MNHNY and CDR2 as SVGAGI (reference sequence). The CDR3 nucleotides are TGTGCCAGCAGTTACTCGGGGGCAGGGAAAGTAGGCTCCTACAATGAGCAGTTCTTC. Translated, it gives CASSYSGAGKVGSYNEQFF.

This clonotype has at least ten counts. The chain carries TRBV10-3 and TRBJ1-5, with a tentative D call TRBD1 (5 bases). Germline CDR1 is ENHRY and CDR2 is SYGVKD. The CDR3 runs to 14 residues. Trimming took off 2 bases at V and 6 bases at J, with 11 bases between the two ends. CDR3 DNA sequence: TGTGCCATCAGTGAGGACGGGGGGACTCAGCCCCAGCATTTT. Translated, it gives CAISEDGGTQPQHF.

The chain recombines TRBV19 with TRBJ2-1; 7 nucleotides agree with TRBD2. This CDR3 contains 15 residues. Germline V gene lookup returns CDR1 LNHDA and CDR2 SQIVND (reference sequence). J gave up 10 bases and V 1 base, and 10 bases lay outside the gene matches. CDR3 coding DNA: TGTGCCAGTAGTATAGGGAACCTACTCGGGGGGGAGCAGTTCTTC. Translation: CASSIGNLLGGEQFF. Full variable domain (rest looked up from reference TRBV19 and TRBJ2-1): DGGITQSPKYLFRKEGQNVTLSCEQNLNHDAMYWYRQDPGQGLRLIYYSQIVNDFQKGDIAEGYSVSREKKESFPLTVTSAQKNPTAFYLCASSIGNLLGGEQFFGPGTRLTVL.

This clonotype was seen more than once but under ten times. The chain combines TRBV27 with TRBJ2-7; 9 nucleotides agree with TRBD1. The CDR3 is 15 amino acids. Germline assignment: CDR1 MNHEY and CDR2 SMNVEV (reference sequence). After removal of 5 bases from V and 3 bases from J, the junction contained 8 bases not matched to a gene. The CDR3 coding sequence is TGTGCCAGCAGTCCCCGTGGGACAGGGTTCTACGAGCAGTACTTC. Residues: CASSPRGTGFYEQYF.

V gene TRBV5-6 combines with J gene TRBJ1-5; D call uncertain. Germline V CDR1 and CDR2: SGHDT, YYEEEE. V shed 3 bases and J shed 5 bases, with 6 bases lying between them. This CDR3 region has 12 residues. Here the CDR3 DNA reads TGTGCCAGCAGCTACCAGGATCAGCCCCAGCATTTT. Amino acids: CASSYQDQPQHF.

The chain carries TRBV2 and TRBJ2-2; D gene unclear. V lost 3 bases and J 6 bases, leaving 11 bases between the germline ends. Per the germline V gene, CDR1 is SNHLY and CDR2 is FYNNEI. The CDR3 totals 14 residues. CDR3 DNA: TGTGCCAGCAGTGACTCCGCCGACGCCGGGGAGCTGTTTTTT. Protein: CASSDSADAGELFF.

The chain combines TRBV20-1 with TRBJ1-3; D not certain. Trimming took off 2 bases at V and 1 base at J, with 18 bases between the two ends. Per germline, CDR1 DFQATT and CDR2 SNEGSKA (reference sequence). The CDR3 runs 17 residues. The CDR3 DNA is TGCAGTGCTAGAATTCCGGGCCTCGGAGGGTCTGGAAACACCATATATTTT. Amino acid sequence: CSARIPGLGGSGNTIYF.

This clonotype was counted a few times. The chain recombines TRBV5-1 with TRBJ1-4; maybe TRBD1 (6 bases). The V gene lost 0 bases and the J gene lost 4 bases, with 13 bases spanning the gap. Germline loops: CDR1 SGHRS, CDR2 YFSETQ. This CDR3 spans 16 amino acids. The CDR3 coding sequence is TGCGCCAGCAGCTTGGGGGACACTACATTTAATGAAAAACTGTTTTTT. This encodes CASSLGDTTFNEKLFF. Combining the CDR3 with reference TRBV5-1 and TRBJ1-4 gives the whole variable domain KAGVTQTPRYLIKTRGQQVTLSCSPISGHRSVSWYQQTPGQGLQFLFEYFSETQRNKGNFPGRFSGRQFSNSRSEMNVSTLELGDSALYLCASSLGDTTFNEKLFFGSGTQLSVL.

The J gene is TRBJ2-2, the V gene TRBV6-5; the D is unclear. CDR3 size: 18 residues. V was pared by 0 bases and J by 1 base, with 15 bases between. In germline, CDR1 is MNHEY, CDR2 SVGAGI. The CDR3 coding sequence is TGTGCCAGCAGTTACTCCCAATTGTACCTCCAGAACACCGGGGAGCTGTTTTTT. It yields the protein CASSYSQLYLQNTGELFF.

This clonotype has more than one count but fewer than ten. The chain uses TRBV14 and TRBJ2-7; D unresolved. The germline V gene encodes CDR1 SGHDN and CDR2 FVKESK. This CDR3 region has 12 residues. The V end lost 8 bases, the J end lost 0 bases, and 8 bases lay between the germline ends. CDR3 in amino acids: CASRAFSYEQYF. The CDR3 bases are TGTGCCAGCCGGGCTTTCTCCTACGAGCAGTACTTC.

CDR3 DNA sequence: TGTGCCAGCAGTCGGACAGAATGCGAACGATCTGGAAACACCATATATTTT. This translates into CASSRTECERSGNTIYF. The genes are TRBV6-7 and TRBJ1-3, with D tentatively TRBD1 (6 bases). TRBV6-7 is treated as an ORF (open reading frame) with a function not yet certain. With 5 bases removed from V and 1 base from J, the gap between germline ends came to 18 bases. The CDR3 runs 17 residues.

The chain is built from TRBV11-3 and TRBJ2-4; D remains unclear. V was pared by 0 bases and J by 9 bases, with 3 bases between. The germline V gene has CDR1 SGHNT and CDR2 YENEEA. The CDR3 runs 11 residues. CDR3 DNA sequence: TGTGCCAGCAGCTTAGAGGGCATTCAGTACTTC. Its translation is CASSLEGIQYF.

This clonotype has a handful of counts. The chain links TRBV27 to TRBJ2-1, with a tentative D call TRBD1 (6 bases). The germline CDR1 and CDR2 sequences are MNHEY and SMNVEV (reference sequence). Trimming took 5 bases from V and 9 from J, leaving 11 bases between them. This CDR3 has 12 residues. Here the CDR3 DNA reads TGTGCCAGCAGTCCCGGGACACCTGAGCAGTTCTTC. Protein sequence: CASSPGTPEQFF.

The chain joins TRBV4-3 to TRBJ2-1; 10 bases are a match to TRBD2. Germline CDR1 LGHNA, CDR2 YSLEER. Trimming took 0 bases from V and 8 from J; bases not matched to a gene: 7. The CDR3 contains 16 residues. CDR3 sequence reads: CASSQDCGTSVDEQFF. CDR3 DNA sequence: TGCGCCAGCAGCCAAGACTGCGGGACTAGCGTTGATGAGCAGTTCTTC.

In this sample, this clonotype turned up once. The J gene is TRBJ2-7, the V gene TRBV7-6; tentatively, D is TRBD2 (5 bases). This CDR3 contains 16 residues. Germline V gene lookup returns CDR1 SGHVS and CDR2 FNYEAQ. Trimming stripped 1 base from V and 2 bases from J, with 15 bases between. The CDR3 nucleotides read TGTGCCAGCAGCTTAGAGCCGGGAATAGCGACCTACGAGCAGTACTTC. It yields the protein CASSLEPGIATYEQYF.

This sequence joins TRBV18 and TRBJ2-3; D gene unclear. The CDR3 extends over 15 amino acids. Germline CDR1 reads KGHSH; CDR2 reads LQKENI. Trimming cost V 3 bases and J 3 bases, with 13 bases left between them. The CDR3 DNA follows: TGTGCCAGCTCACCCCTTAGGGTTGGGACAGATACGCAGTATTTT. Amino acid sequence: CASSPLRVGTDTQYF.

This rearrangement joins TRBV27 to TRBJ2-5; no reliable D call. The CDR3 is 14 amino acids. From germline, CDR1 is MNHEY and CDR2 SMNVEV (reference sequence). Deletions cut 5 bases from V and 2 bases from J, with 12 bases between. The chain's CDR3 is CASSPTEIQETQYF. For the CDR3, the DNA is TGTGCCAGCAGTCCCACAGAAATACAAGAGACCCAGTACTTC.

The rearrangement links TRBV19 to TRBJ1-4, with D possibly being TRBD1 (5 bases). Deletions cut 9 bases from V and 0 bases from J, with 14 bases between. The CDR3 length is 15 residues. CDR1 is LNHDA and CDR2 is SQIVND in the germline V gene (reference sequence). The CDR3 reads CASGGWYTTNEKLFF. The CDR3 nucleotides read TGTGCCAGCGGGGGGTGGTACACAACTAATGAAAAACTGTTTTTT.

CDR3 nucleotides: TGTGCCAGCAGTTTAAGGACAGACCTGAACACTGAAGCTTTCTTT. Its translation: CASSLRTDLNTEAFF. The chain joins TRBV28 to TRBJ1-1; possibly TRBD1 for D (6 bases). The CDR3 runs 15 residues. Trimming shortened V by 2 bases and J by 0 bases, and 10 bases separated the two germline ends. Germline loops: CDR1 MDHEN, CDR2 SYDVKM.

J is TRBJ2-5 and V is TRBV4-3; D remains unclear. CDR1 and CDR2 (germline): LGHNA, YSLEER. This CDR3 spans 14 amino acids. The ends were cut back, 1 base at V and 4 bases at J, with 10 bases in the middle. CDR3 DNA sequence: TGCGCCAGCAGCCAAGGTTTTGAGCGAGAGACCCAGTACTTC. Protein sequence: CASSQGFERETQYF.

CDR3: CASSLGTGGRYGYTF. Written as DNA, the CDR3 is TGTGCCAGCAGCTTAGGGACAGGCGGCCGCTATGGCTACACCTTC. The chain is built from TRBV11-1 and TRBJ1-2; 7 bases match TRBD1. Germline V gene data show CDR1 as SGHAT and CDR2 as FQDESV (reference sequence). The CDR3 loop spans 15 amino acids. J lost 4 bases, V lost 1 base, and 6 bases had no gene match.

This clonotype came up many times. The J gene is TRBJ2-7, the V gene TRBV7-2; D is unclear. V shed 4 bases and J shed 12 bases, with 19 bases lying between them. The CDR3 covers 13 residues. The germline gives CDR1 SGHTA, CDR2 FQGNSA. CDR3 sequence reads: CASSSPWPEPPYF. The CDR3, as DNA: TGTGCCAGCAGCTCTCCCTGGCCAGAACCCCCGTACTTC.

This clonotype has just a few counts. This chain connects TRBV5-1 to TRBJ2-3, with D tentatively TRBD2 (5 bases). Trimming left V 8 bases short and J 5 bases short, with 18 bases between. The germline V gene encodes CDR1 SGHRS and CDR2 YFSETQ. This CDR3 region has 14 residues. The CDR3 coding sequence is TGCGCCAGTACAATGAGGGCGGCGATAGATACGCAGTATTTT. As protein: CASTMRAAIDTQYF.

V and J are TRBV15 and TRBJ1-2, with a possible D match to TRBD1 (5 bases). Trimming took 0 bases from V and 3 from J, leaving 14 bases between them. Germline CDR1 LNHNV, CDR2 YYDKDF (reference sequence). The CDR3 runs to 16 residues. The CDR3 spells CATSRDLGVGDYGYTF. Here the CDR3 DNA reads TGTGCCACCAGCAGAGATTTGGGGGTTGGGGACTATGGCTACACCTTC.